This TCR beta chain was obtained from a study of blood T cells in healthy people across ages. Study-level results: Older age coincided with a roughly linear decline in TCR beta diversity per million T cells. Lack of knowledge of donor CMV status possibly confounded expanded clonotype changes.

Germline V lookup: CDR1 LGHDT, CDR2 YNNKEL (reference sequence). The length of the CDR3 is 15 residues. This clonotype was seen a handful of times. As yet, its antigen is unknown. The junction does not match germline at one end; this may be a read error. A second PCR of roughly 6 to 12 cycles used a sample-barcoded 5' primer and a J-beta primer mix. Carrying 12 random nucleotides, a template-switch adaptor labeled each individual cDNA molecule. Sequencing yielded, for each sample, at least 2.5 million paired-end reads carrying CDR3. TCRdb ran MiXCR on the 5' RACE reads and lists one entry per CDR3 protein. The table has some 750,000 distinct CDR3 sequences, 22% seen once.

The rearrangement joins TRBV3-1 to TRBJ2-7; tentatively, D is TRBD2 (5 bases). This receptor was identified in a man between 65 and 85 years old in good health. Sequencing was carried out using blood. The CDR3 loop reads CAGSQVAGRGSEQYF. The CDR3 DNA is TGTGCCGGCAGCCAAGTAGCCGGGCGAGGGAGCGAGCAGTACTTC.